The clone carrying this TCR beta chain was seen a handful of times. This entry belongs to a study of blood T cell repertoires in COVID-19. Study-wide background: Samples taken during acute and convalescent COVID-19 were collected in the United States, Italy and Spain.

Profiling relied on immunoSEQ multiplex PCR, and the TCRdb table lists in-frame clones only, not all of them. The repertoire includes approximately 69,000 clones, over 80% of them detected once, and roughly 13% sits in the top ten. Germline V gene data show CDR1 as SGHKS and CDR2 as YYEKEE (reference sequence). V shed 5 bases and J shed 0 bases, with 14 bases lying between them. This CDR3 spans 16 amino acids. The receptor comes from a woman aged 80 or over with acute or convalescent COVID-19. Sequences were obtained from peripheral blood. The J gene is TRBJ2-2, the V gene TRBV5-5; D may be TRBD2 (5 bases). The CDR3 region is CASSWPSGSNTGELFF. The CDR3 DNA reads TGTGCCAGCAGTTGGCCCAGCGGTTCGAACACCGGGGAGCTGTTTTTT.